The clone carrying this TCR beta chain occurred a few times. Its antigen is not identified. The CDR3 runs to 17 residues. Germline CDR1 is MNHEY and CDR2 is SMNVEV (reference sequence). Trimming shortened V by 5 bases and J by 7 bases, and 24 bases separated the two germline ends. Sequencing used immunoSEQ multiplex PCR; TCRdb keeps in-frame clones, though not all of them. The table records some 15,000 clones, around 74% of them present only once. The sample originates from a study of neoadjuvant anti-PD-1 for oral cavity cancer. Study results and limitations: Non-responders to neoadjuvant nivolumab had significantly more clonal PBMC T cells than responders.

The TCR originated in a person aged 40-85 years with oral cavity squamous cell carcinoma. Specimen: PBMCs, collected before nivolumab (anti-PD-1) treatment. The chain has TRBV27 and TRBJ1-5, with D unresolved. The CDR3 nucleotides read TGTGCCAGCAGTCCCCGTGGAGGCGCAGAACGAAGGCAGCCCCAGCATTTT. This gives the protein CASSPRGGAERRQPQHF.